The entry that follows covers one TCR beta chain sequence. Assay used: immunoSEQ multiplex PCR; TCRdb lists only in-frame clones, some missing. The sample has fewer than 250,000 clones, 65% to 85% seen once. The entry originates in a study of blood T cell repertoires in COVID-19. Study context: Acute and convalescent COVID-19 specimens originated in the United States, Italy and Spain.

The germline gives CDR1 MDHEN, CDR2 SYDVKM. V lost 6 bases to trimming and J lost 6 bases; unmatched junction nucleotides: 9. The CDR3 is 16 residues long. The sample consisted of PBMCs or T cells enriched from blood (not recorded which). The sequence came from a woman in her forties with acute COVID-19. V usage is TRBV28 and J usage is TRBJ1-5; 12 positions agree with TRBD1. The CDR3 coding sequence is TGTGCCAGCAGCCCTGGGACAGGGGGCGAAAGTCAGCCCCAGCATTTT. Its translation is CASSPGTGGESQPQHF.